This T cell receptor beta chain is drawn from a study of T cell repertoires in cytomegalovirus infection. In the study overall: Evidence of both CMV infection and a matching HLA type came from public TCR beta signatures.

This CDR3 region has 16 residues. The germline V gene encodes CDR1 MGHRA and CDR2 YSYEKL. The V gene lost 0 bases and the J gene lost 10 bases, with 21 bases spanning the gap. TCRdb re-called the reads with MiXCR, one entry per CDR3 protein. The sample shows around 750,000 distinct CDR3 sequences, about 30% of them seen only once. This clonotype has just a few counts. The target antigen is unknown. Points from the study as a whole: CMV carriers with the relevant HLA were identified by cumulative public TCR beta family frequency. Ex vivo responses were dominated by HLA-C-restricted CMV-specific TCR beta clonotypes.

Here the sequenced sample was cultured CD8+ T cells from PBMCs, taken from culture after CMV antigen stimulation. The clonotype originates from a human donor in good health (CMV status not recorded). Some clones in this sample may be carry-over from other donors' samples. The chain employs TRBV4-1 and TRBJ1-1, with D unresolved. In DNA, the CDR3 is TGCGCCAGCAGCCAAGAGACCTCGCCAGACCCGCTCGGAGCTTTCTTT. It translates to CASSQETSPDPLGAFF.